Listed below are T cell receptor beta chains from one sample, sequenced in a study of control samples from healthy donors and cancer patients. Sequencing used immunoSEQ multiplex PCR; TCRdb keeps in-frame clones, though not all of them. This sample has about 53,000 clones, with about 90% found just once. The sample taken for sequencing was PBMCs. Every receptor here comes from a man aged 55 to 70 with head and neck cancer. Each CDR3 is given without its conserved first and last residue. Fields, in order: J gene, V gene, CDR3 protein.

j_call: TRBJ1-2; v_call: TRBV27; cdr3_aa: ASSSPGQTNYGYT
j_call: TRBJ1-5; v_call: TRBV27; cdr3_aa: ASSWTGSAVYGNQPQH
j_call: TRBJ2-5; v_call: TRBV2; cdr3_aa: ASGRGETQY
j_call: TRBJ1-2; v_call: TRBV3-1/TRBV3-2; cdr3_aa: ASSQGDRGSGGYT
j_call: TRBJ1-1; v_call: TRBV30; cdr3_aa: AWISGFSEAF
j_call: TRBJ2-5; v_call: TRBV2; cdr3_aa: ASRTDRGQGTQY
j_call: TRBJ2-2; v_call: TRBV10-2; cdr3_aa: ASSGNPNTGELF
j_call: TRBJ1-4; v_call: TRBV28; cdr3_aa: ASSLNRGMYEKLF
j_call: TRBJ2-5; v_call: TRBV29-1; cdr3_aa: SGGVNRKETQY
j_call: TRBJ1-1; v_call: TRBV27; cdr3_aa: ASSPTAKNTEAF
j_call: TRBJ2-7; v_call: TRBV30; cdr3_aa: AWSLGRLAYEQY
j_call: TRBJ2-3; v_call: TRBV6-5; cdr3_aa: ASSYRELPVPY
j_call: TRBJ1-5; v_call: TRBV4-2; cdr3_aa: ASSQEWGAGQPQH
j_call: TRBJ2-3; v_call: TRBV9; cdr3_aa: ASSVSNYGGDTQY
j_call: TRBJ2-5; v_call: TRBV15; cdr3_aa: ATSRVVRETQY
j_call: TRBJ1-2; v_call: TRBV18; cdr3_aa: ASSPPSRVDGYT
j_call: TRBJ2-7; v_call: TRBV2; cdr3_aa: ASSEMAPKQGYEQY
j_call: TRBJ2-2; v_call: TRBV5-1; cdr3_aa: ASSYEGSPGELF
j_call: TRBJ2-3; v_call: TRBV7-3; cdr3_aa: ASSSGGGGTDTQY
j_call: TRBJ1-5; v_call: TRBV15; cdr3_aa: ATSRDPYISPYQPQH
j_call: TRBJ1-5; v_call: TRBV12-3/TRBV12-4; cdr3_aa: ASSFPGRPQH
j_call: TRBJ1-4; v_call: TRBV3-1/TRBV3-2; cdr3_aa: ASSQAGQGATNEKLF
j_call: TRBJ2-7; v_call: TRBV4-1; cdr3_aa: ASSHRGAYEQY
j_call: TRBJ2-5; v_call: TRBV10-1; cdr3_aa: ASSELAGRQTQY
j_call: TRBJ1-6; v_call: TRBV5-1; cdr3_aa: ASSPDGLNSPLH
j_call: TRBJ1-2; v_call: TRBV28; cdr3_aa: ASSLGNRGHLGYT
j_call: TRBJ2-5; v_call: TRBV5-1; cdr3_aa: ASSLGQGAQETQY
j_call: TRBJ1-5; v_call: TRBV6-7; cdr3_aa: ASQPGQGAPGNQPQH
j_call: TRBJ1-5; v_call: TRBV3-1/TRBV3-2; cdr3_aa: ASSTGYSNQPQH
j_call: TRBJ1-4; v_call: TRBV5-1; cdr3_aa: ASSPLPPPAGEKLF
j_call: TRBJ1-6; v_call: TRBV18; cdr3_aa: ASSPPGGQGSPLH
j_call: TRBJ2-1; v_call: TRBV6-5; cdr3_aa: ASSRQGHEQF
j_call: TRBJ2-5; v_call: TRBV24-1; cdr3_aa: ATSDFTGGGQETQY
j_call: TRBJ1-3; v_call: TRBV27; cdr3_aa: ASSRTGALAGNTIY
j_call: TRBJ2-5; v_call: TRBV24-1; cdr3_aa: ATSDQGQGGRRWETQY
j_call: TRBJ2-3; v_call: TRBV6-2/TRBV6-3; cdr3_aa: ASSYRAGADTQY
j_call: TRBJ1-2; v_call: TRBV19; cdr3_aa: ASSIGFQTGYGYT
j_call: TRBJ1-6; v_call: TRBV5-4; cdr3_aa: ASSLGQGADSYNSPLH
j_call: TRBJ1-2; v_call: TRBV7-2; cdr3_aa: ASSLHVSDGYT
j_call: TRBJ2-3; v_call: TRBV6-6; cdr3_aa: ASRSGAEGTQY
j_call: TRBJ2-5; v_call: TRBV6-5; cdr3_aa: ASGRGKGETQY